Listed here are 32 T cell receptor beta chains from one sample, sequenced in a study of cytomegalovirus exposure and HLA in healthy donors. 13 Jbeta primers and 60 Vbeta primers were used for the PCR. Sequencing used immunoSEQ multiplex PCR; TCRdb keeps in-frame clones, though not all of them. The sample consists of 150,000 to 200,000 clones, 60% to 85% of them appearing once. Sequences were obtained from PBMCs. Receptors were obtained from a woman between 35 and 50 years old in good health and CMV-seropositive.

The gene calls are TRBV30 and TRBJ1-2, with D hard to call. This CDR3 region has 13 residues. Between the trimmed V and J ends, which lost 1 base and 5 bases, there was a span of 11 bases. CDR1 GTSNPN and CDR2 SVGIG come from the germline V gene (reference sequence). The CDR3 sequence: CAWSEETDYGYTF. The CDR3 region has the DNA TGTGCCTGGAGTGAGGAGACGGATTATGGCTACACCTTC.

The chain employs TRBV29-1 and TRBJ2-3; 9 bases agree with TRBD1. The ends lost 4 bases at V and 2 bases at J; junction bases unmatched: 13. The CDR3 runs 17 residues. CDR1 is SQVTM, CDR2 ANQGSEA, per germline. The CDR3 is CSVGGTGLFSLTDTQYF. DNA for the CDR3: TGCAGCGTTGGCGGGACAGGGTTGTTTTCCCTCACAGATACGCAGTATTTT.

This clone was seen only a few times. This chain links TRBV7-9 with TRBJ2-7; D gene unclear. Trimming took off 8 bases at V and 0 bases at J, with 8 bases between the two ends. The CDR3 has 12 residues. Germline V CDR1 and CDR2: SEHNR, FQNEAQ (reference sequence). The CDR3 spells CASGDGSYEQYF. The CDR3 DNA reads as TGTGCCAGCGGAGACGGCTCCTACGAGCAGTACTTC.

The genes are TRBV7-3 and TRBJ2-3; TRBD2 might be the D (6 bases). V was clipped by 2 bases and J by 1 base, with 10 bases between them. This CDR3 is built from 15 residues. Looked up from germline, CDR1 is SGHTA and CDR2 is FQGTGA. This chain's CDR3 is CASSLGWGGTDTQYF. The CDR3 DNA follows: TGTGCCAGCAGCTTAGGGTGGGGGGGCACAGATACGCAGTATTTT.

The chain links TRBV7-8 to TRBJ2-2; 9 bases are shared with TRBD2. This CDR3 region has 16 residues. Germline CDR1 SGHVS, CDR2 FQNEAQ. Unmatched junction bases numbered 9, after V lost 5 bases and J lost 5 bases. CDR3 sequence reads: CASSVSGGGWTGELFF. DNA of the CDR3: TGTGCCAGCAGCGTTAGCGGGGGCGGTTGGACCGGGGAGCTGTTTTTT.

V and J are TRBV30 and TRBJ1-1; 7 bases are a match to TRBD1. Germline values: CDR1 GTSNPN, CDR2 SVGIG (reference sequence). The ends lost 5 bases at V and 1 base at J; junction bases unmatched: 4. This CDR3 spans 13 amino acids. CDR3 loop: CAWDRVRNTEAFF. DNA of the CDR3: TGTGCCTGGGACAGGGTCAGGAACACTGAAGCTTTCTTT.

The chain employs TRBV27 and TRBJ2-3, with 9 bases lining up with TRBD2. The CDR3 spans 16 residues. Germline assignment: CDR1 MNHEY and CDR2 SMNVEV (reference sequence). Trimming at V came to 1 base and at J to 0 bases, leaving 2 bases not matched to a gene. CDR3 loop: CASSLWGTSSTDTQYF. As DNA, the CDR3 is TGTGCCAGCAGTTTATGGGGGACTAGCAGCACAGATACGCAGTATTTT.

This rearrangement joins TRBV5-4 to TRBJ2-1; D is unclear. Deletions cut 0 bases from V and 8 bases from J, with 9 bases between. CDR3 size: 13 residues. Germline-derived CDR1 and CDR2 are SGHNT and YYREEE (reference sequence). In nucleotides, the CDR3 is TGTGCCAGCAGCTTGGGAGGCGGCGATGAGCAGTTCTTC. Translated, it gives CASSLGGGDEQFF.

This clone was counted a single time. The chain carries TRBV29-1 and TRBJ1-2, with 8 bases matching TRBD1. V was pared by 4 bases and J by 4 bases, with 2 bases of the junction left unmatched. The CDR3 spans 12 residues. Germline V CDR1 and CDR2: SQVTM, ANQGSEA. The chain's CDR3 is CSVGDRGYGYTF. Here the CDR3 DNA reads TGCAGCGTTGGAGACAGGGGCTATGGCTACACCTTC.

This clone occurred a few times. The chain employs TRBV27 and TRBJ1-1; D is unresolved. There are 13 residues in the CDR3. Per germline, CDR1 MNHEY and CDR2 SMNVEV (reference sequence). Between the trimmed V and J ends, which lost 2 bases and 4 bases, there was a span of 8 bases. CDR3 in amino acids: CASSLGRTTEAFF. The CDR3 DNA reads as TGTGCCAGCAGTTTAGGCAGAACCACTGAAGCTTTCTTT.

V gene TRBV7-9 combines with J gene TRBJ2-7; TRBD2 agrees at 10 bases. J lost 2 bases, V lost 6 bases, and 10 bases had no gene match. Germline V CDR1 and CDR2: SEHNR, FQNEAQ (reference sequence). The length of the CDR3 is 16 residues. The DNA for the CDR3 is TGTGCCAGCAGTGGGGTGGGAGCGGGGGGGACCTACGAGCAGTACTTC. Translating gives CASSGVGAGGTYEQYF. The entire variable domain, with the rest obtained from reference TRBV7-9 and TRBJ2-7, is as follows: DTGVSQNPRHKITKRGQNVTFRCDPISEHNRLYWYRQTLGQGPEFLTYFQNEAQLEKSRLLSDRFSAERPKGSFSTLEIQRTEQGDSAMYLCASSGVGAGGTYEQYFGPGTRLTVT.

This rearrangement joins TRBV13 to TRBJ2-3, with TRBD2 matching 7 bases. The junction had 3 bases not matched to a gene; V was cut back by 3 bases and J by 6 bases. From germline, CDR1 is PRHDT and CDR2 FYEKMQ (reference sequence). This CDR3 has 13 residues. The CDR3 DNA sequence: TGTGCCAGCAGCTTTACTAGCGTTGATACGCAGTATTTT. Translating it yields CASSFTSVDTQYF.

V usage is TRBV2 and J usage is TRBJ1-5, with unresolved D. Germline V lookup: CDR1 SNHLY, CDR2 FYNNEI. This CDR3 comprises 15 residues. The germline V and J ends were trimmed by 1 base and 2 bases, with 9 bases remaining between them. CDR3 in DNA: TGTGCCAGCAGTGAAGGGCCCCGGGGCAATCAGCCCCAGCATTTT. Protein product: CASSEGPRGNQPQHF. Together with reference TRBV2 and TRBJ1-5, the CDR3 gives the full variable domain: EPEVTQTPSHQVTQMGQEVILRCVPISNHLYFYWYRQILGQKVEFLVSFYNNEISEKSEIFDDQFSVERPDGSNFTLKIRSTKLEDSAMYFCASSEGPRGNQPQHFGDGTRLSIL.

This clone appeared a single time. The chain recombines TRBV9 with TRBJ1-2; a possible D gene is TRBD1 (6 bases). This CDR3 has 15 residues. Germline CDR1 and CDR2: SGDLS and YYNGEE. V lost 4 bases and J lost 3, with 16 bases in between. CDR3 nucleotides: TGTGCCAGCAGCCGAGGACAGTTAACCGACTATGGCTACACCTTC. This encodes CASSRGQLTDYGYTF.

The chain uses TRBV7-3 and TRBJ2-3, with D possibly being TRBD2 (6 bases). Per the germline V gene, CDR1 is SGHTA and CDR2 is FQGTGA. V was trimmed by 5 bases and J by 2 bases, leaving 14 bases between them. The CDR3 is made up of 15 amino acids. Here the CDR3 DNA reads TGTGCCAGCAGCCCTAGCGTTATATTCACAGATACGCAGTATTTT. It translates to CASSPSVIFTDTQYF.

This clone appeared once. The CDR3 region is CASSRQPPGQGASELFF. The DNA for the CDR3 is TGCGCCAGCAGCCGCCAACCGCCGGGACAGGGGGCTAGCGAACTGTTTTTT. The chain has TRBV4-3 and TRBJ1-4; 12 nucleotides line up with TRBD1. The CDR3 spans 17 residues. J lost 12 bases, V lost 4 bases, and 15 bases had no gene match. CDR1 LGHNA and CDR2 YSLEER come from the germline V gene.

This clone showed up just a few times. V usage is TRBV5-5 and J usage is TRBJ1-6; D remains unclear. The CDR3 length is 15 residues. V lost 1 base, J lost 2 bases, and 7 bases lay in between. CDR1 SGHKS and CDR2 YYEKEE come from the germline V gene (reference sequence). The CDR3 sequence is CASSLTVTYNSPLHF. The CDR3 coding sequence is TGTGCCAGCAGCTTGACAGTAACCTATAATTCACCCCTCCACTTT.

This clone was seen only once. CDR3 loop: CASSLGTGINEKLFF. The CDR3 DNA reads TGTGCCAGCAGCTTAGGGACAGGGATAAATGAAAAACTGTTTTTT. J is TRBJ1-4 and V is TRBV7-2, with TRBD1 identical over 8 bases. With V trimmed by 1 base and J by 5 bases, 3 bases remained unmatched. This CDR3 is 15 amino acids long. CDR1 and CDR2 (germline): SGHTA, FQGNSA.

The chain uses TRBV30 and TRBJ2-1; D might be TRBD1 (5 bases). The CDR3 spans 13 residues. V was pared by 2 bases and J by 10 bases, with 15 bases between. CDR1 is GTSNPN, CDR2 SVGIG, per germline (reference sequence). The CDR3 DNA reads TGTGCCTGGAGTCCGCTAGTGGCAGGGGAGCAGTTCTTC. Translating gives CAWSPLVAGEQFF.

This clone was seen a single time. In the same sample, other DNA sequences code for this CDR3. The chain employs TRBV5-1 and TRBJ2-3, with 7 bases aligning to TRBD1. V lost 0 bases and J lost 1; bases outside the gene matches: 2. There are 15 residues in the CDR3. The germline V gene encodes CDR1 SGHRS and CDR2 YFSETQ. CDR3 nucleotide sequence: TGCGCCAGCAGCTTGGGACAGGGTGGCACAGATACGCAGTATTTT. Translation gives CASSLGQGGTDTQYF. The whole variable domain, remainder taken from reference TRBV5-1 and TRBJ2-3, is KAGVTQTPRYLIKTRGQQVTLSCSPISGHRSVSWYQQTPGQGLQFLFEYFSETQRNKGNFPGRFSGRQFSNSRSEMNVSTLELGDSALYLCASSLGQGGTDTQYFGPGTRLTVL.

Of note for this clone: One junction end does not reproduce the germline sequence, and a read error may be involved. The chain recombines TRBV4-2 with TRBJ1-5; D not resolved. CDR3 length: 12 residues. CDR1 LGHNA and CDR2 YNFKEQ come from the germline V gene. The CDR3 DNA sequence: TGTGCCAGCAGCCAAGAGTCATTTGTTGTGCGTTTT. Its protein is CASSQESFVVRF.

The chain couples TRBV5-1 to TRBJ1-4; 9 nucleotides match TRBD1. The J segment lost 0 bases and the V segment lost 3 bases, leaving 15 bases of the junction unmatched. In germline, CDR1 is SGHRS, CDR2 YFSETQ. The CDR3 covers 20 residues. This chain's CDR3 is CASSSPPPSQGASTNEKLFF. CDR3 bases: TGCGCCAGCAGCTCCCCGCCGCCGTCACAGGGGGCATCAACTAATGAAAAACTGTTTTTT. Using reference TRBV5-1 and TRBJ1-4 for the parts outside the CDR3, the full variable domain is KAGVTQTPRYLIKTRGQQVTLSCSPISGHRSVSWYQQTPGQGLQFLFEYFSETQRNKGNFPGRFSGRQFSNSRSEMNVSTLELGDSALYLCASSSPPPSQGASTNEKLFFGSGTQLSVL.

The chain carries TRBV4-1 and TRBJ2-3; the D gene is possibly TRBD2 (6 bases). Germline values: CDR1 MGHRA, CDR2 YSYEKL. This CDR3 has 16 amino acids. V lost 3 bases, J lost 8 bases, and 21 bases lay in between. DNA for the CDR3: TGCGCCAGCAGCCAGGACCCGACTAGTTTCATCGGTACGCAGTATTTT. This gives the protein CASSQDPTSFIGTQYF.

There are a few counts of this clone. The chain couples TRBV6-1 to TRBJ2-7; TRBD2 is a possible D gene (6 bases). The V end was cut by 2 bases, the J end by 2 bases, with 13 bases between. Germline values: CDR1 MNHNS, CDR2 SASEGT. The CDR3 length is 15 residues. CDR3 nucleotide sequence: TGTGCCAGCAGTGAAAGGCAAGGAGGGCCCTACGAGCAGTACTTC. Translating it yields CASSERQGGPYEQYF.

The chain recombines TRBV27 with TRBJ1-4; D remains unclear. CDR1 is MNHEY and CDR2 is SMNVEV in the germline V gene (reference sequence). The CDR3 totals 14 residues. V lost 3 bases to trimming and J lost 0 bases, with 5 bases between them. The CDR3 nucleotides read TGTGCCAGCAGTTTGACAACAACTAATGAAAAACTGTTTTTT. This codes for CASSLTTTNEKLFF.

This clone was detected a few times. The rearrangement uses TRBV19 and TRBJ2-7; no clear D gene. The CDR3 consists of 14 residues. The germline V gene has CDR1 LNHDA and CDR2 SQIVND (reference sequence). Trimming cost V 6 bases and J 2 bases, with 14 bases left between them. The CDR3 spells CASSEGDWAYEQYF. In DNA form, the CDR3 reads TGTGCCAGTAGCGAAGGAGACTGGGCCTACGAGCAGTACTTC.

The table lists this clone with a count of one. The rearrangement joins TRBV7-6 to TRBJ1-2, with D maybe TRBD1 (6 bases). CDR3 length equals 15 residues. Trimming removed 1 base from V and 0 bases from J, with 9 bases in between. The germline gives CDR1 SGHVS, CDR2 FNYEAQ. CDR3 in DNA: TGTGCCAGCAGCTTAGGGACAGAGTCTAACTATGGCTACACCTTC. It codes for CASSLGTESNYGYTF. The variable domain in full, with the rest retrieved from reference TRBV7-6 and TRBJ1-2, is GAGVSQSPRYKVTKRGQDVALRCDPISGHVSLYWYRQALGQGPEFLTYFNYEAQQDKSGLPNDRFSAERPEGSISTLTIQRTEQRDSAMYRCASSLGTESNYGYTFGSGTRLTVV.

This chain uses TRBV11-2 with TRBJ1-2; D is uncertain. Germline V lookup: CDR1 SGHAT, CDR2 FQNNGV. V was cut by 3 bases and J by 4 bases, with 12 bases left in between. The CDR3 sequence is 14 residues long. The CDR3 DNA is TGTGCCAGCAGCTTGATCGGGTCCTCCTATGGCTACACCTTC. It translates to CASSLIGSSYGYTF.

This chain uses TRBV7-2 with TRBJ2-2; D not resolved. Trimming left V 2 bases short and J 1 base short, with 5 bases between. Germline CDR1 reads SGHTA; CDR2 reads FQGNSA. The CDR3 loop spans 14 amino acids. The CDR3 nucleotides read TGTGCCAGCAGCTTATCCGTGAACACCGGGGAGCTGTTTTTT. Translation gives CASSLSVNTGELFF. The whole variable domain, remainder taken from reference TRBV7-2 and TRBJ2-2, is GAGVSQSPSNKVTEKGKDVELRCDPISGHTALYWYRQSLGQGLEFLIYFQGNSAPDKSGLPSDRFSAERTGGSVSTLTIQRTQQEDSAVYLCASSLSVNTGELFFGEGSRLTVL.

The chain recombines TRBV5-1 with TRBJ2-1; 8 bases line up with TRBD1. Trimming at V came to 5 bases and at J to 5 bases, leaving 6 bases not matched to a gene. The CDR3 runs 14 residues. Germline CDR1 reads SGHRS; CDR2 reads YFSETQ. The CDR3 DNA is TGCGCCAGCAGGGCCGGGACAGGAAACAATGAGCAGTTCTTC. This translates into CASRAGTGNNEQFF.

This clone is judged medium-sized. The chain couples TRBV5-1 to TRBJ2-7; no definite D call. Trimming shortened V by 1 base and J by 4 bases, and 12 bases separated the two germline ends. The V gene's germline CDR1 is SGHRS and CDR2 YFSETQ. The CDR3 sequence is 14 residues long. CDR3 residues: CASSLLGVGYEQYF. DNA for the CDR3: TGCGCCAGCAGCTTGCTGGGCGTGGGTTACGAGCAGTACTTC. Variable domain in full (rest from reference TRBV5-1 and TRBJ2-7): KAGVTQTPRYLIKTRGQQVTLSCSPISGHRSVSWYQQTPGQGLQFLFEYFSETQRNKGNFPGRFSGRQFSNSRSEMNVSTLELGDSALYLCASSLLGVGYEQYFGPGTRLTVT.

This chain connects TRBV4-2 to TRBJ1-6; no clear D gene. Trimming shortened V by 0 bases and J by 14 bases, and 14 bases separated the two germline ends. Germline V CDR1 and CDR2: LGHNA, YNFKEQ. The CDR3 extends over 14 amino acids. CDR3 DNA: TGTGCCAGCAGCCAAGAAGCCCCGCGGCCGGCCCTCCACTTT. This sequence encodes CASSQEAPRPALHF.